This T cell receptor beta chain appears in the sequencing data of a study of shared clonotypes between healthy human individuals. Study-wide findings and caveats: Investigators expected sequencing depth to affect clonotype sharing among donors. Clonotypes shared by all four donors outscored non-shared clonotypes in generation probability.

Some clones are missing from TCRdb's copy, which holds only in-frame ones; the method was immunoSEQ multiplex PCR. The sample contains about a million clones, 76% of which appear only once. The study separated CD4+ cells into CD45RA+ naive and CD45RA-negative memory subsets. Germline values: CDR1 MDHEN, CDR2 SYDVKM. This CDR3 contains 15 residues. Between the trimmed V and J ends, which lost 6 bases and 0 bases, there was a span of 12 bases. Points on this clone: No antigen is known for it.

V usage is TRBV28 and J usage is TRBJ1-5; D gene ambiguous. The sequenced material came from memory CD4+ T cells sorted from blood. Subset here: CD45RA-negative fraction. The sequence was obtained from a man aged 18 to 29 in good health. CDR3 in amino acids: CASRRTFNSNQPQHF. CDR3 in DNA: TGTGCCAGCAGAAGGACCTTCAATAGCAATCAGCCCCAGCATTTT.